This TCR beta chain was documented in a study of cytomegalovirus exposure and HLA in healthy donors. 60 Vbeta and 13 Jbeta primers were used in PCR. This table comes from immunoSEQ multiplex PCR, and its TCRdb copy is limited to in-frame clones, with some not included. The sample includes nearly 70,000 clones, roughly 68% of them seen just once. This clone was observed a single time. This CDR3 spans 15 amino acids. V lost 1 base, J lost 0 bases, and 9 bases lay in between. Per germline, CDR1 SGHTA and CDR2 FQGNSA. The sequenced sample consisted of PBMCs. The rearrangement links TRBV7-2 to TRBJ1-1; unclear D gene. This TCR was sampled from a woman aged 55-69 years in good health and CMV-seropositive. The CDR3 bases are TGTGCCAGCAGCTTAGGGGTGGGCATGAACACTGAAGCTTTCTTT. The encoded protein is CASSLGVGMNTEAFF. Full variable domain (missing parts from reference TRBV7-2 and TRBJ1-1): GAGVSQSPSNKVTEKGKDVELRCDPISGHTALYWYRQSLGQGLEFLIYFQGNSAPDKSGLPSDRFSAERTGGSVSTLTIQRTQQEDSAVYLCASSLGVGMNTEAFFGQGTRLTVV.